This TCR beta chain derives from a study of CD4 T cells in relation to SARS-CoV-2 and coronaviruses. Study-wide findings and caveats: Memory recall responses, not primary responses primed in culture, are what the assay detects.

Libraries were prepared by immunoSEQ multiplex PCR; TCRdb keeps only in-frame clonotypes and omits some of them. The data contain roughly 57,000 clones, approximately 90% of them singletons. A word on this clone: What it binds is not known.

Trimming shortened V by 4 bases and J by 3 bases, and 10 bases separated the two germline ends. The CDR3 has 14 residues. Germline CDR1 and CDR2: SGHRS and YFSETQ. Before the COVID-19 pandemic, during about 2010-2018, CD4+ T cells were taken from unexposed donors. CD4 enrichment then naive enrichment separated naive from memory CD4+ cells. Sequencing was done on a sample of memory CD4+ T cells from PBMCs. The origin of this receptor is a human donor in good health. The J gene is TRBJ1-4, the V gene TRBV5-1; D gene unclear. The CDR3 DNA reads as TGCGCCAGCAGCACCGGGGATGCTAATGAAAAACTGTTTTTT. Amino acid sequence: CASSTGDANEKLFF. The variable domain in full, completed from reference TRBV5-1 and TRBJ1-4, reads KAGVTQTPRYLIKTRGQQVTLSCSPISGHRSVSWYQQTPGQGLQFLFEYFSETQRNKGNFPGRFSGRQFSNSRSEMNVSTLELGDSALYLCASSTGDANEKLFFGSGTQLSVL.